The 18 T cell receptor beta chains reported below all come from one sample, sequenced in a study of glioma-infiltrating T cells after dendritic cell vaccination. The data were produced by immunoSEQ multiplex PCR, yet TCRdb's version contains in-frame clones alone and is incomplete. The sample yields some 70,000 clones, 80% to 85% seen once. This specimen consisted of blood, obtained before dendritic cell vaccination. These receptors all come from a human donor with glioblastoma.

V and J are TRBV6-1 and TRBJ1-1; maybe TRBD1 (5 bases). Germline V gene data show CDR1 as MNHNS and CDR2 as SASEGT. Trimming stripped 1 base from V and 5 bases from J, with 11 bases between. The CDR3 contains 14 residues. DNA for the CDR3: TGTGCCAGCAGTGAAGGGGGCGCATGGACTGAAGCTTTCTTT. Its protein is CASSEGGAWTEAFF.

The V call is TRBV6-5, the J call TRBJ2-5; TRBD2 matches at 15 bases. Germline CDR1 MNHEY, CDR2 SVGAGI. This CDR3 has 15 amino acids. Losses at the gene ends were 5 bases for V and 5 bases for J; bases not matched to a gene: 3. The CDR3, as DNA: TGTGCCAGCAGTGCGGGGACTAGCGGGGGGGAGACCCAGTACTTC. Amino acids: CASSAGTSGGETQYF.

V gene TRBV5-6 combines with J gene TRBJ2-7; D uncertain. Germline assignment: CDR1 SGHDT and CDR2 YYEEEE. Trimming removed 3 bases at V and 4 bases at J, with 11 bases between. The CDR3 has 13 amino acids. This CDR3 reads CASSSILSYEQYF. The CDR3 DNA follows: TGTGCCAGCAGCTCGATATTGAGTTACGAGCAGTACTTC.

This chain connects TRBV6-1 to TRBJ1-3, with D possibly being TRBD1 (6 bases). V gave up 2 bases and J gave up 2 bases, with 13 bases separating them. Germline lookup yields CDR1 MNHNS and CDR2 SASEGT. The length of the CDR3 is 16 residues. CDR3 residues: CASSETQGLPGNTIYF. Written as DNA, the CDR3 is TGTGCCAGCAGTGAAACCCAGGGGTTACCTGGAAACACCATATATTTT.

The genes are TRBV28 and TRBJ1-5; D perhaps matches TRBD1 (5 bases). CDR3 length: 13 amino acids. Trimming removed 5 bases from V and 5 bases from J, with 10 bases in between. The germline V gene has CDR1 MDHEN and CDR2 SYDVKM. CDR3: CASSPAGHQPQHF. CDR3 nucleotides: TGTGCCAGCAGTCCCGCGGGACATCAGCCCCAGCATTTT.

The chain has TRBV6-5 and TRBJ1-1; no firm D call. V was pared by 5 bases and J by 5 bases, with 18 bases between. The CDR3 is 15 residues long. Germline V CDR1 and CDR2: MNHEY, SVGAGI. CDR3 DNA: TGTGCCAGCAGTCAGGACGTTGGGCAGCGGACTGAAGCTTTCTTT. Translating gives CASSQDVGQRTEAFF.

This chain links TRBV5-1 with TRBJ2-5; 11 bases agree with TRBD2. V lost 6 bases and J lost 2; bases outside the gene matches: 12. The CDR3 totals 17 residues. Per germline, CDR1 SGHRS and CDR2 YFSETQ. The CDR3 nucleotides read TGCGCCAGCAACCCCCTCATAGCGGGGGGGAGGCAAGAGACCCAGTACTTC. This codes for CASNPLIAGGRQETQYF.

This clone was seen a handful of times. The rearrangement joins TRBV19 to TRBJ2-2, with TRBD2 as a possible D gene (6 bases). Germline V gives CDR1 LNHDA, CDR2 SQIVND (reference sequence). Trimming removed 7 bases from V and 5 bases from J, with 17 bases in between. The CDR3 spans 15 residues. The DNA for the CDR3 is TGTGCCAGTACCCCGGAGGGGTTAGTAACCGGGGAGCTGTTTTTT. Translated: CASTPEGLVTGELFF.

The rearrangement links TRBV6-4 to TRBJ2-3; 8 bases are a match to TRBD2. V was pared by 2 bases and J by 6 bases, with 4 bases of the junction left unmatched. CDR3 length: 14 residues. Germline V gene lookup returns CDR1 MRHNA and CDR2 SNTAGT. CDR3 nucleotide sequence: TGTGCCAGCAGTGACCGGGGGGGCCACGATACGCAGTATTTT. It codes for CASSDRGGHDTQYF.

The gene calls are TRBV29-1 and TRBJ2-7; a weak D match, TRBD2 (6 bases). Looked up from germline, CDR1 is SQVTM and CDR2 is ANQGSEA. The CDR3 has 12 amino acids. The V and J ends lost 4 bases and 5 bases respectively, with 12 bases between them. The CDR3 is CSVAAGRNEQYF. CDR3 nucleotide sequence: TGCAGCGTTGCGGCAGGGAGGAACGAGCAGTACTTC.

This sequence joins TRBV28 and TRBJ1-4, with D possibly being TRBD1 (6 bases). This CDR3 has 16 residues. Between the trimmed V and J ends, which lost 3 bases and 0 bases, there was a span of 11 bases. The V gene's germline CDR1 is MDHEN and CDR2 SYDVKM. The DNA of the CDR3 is TGTGCCAGCAGTTTGATAGGACAGTCAACTAATGAAAAACTGTTTTTT. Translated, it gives CASSLIGQSTNEKLFF.

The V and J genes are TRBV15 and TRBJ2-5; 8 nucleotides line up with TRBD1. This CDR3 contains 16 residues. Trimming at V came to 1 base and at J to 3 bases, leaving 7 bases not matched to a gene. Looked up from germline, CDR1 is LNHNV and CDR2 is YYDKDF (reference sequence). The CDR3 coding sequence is TGTGCCACCAGCAGAGGGCAGGGGGCTGGTGAAGAGACCCAGTACTTC. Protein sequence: CATSRGQGAGEETQYF.

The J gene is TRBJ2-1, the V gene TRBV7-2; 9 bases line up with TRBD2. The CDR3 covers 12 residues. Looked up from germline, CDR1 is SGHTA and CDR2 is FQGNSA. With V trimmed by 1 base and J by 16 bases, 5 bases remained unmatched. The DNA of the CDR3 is TGTGCCAGCAGCTTAGGGCTAGCGGGGTATTTCTTC. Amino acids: CASSLGLAGYFF. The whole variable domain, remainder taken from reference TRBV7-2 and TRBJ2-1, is GAGVSQSPSNKVTEKGKDVELRCDPISGHTALYWYRQSLGQGLEFLIYFQGNSAPDKSGLPSDRFSAERTGGSVSTLTIQRTQQEDSAVYLCASSLGLAGYFFGPGTRLTVL.

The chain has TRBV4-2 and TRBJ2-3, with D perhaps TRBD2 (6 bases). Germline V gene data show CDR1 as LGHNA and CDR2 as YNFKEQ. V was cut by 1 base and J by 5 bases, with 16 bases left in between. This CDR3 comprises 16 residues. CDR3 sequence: CASSQGGGSRGDTQYF. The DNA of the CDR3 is TGTGCCAGCAGCCAAGGTGGGGGGTCTCGGGGAGATACGCAGTATTTT.

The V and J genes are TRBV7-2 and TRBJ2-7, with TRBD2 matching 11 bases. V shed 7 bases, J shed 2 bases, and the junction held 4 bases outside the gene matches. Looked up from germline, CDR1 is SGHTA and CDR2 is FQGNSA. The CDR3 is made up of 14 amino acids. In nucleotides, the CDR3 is TGTGCCAGCACCCTAGCGGGGGGTGCCTACGAGCAGTACTTC. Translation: CASTLAGGAYEQYF.

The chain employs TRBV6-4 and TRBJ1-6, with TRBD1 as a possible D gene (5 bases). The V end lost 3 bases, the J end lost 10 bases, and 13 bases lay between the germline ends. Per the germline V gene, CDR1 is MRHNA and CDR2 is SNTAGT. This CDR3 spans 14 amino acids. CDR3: CASSELGLASPLHF. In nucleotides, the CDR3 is TGTGCCAGCAGTGAATTGGGGCTCGCATCACCCCTCCACTTT.

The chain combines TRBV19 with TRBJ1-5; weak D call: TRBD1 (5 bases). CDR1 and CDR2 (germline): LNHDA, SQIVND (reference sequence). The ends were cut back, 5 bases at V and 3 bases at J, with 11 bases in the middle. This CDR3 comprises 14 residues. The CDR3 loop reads CASSFRATNQPQHF. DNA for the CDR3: TGTGCCAGTAGTTTCAGGGCTACCAATCAGCCCCAGCATTTT.

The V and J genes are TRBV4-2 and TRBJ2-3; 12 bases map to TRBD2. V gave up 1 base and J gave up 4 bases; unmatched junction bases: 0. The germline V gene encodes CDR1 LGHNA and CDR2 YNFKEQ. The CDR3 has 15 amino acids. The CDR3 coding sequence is TGTGCCAGCAGCCAAGCTAGCGGGGGGGCAGATACGCAGTATTTT. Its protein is CASSQASGGADTQYF.